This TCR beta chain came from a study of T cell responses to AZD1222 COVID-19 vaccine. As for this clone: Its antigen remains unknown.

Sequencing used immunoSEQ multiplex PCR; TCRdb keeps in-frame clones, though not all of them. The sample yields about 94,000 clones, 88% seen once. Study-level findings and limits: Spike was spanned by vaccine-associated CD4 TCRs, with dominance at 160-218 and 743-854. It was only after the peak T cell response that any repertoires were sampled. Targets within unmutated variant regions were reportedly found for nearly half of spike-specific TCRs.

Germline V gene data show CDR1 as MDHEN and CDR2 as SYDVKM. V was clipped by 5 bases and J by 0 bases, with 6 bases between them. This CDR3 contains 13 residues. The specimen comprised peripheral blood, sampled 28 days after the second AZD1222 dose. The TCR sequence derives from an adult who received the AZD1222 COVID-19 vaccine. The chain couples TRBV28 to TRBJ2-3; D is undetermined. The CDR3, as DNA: TGTGCCAGCAGTCCCAAGAGCACAGATACGCAGTATTTT. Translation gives CASSPKSTDTQYF.